The sequence of this T cell receptor beta chain was determined in a study of human T cells and chemical hapten exposure listed by TCRdb under 2021. Broadly, across the study: The libraries were sequenced as a pool, and the TCR yield per sample differed mostly because of small variations in library volumes within the pool. Peripheral blood TCR repertoire changes were tracked in vivo in alopecia patients during primary and secondary sensitization to the hapten diphenylcyclopropenone (DPC). The paper as a whole reports these results and caveats: DPC sensitization did not change the number of TCRs with a frequency above 1 in 1000, and there was no evidence of changes in global repertoire structure. Repeated subsampling changed both the strength of the expansion versus patch-test correlation and the threshold at which that correlation became significant.

Library preparation attached unique molecular identifiers to individual cDNA molecules for quantitative, reproducible TCR counting. For every blood RNA sample, sequencing covered both the TCR alpha and TCR beta chains. Per the original workflow: A median of approximately 96,000 TCRs per sample was observed, with a range of about 23,224 to 750,000. The Decombinator software suite was used to annotate V, J and CDR3 in the TCR reads. For the PS versus PT1 abundance plots, all samples were subsampled to the same number of TCRs (28,000). TCRs were defined as expanded if absent before sensitization and observed at least eight times at the 2-week time point. TCRdb applied fastp at Q25 and MiXCR to the public reads, then kept only in-frame beta chains. Each record represents a unique CDR3 protein, reported with the most common genes and DNA among its rows. None of the V and J calls come from the authors' own analysis; TCRdb made them. The table for this sample lists about 120,000 distinct CDR3 sequences; roughly 8.5% of them were counted only once. Together, the top ten hold 1.4% of the sample.

This clonotype has a handful of counts. Its antigen remains undetermined. Base-call qualities are not available, and no considerably larger clone is one nucleotide away. Total RNA was extracted from unfractionated whole blood that had been collected in Tempus Blood RNA tubes. Five healthy volunteers acted as controls for TCR sequencing and had blood drawn at day 0, 2 weeks and 6 weeks. Inclusive of the bounding cysteine and phenylalanine, the CDR3 is 15 residues long. Of the read, only the CDR3 DNA is kept; its 45 bases are in frame from base 1. CDR1 and CDR2 (MNHEY, SMNVEV) derive from the germline V gene (reference sequence). Ends trimmed: V by 1 base, J by 4 bases; bases unmatched to a gene: 3.

Sequenced material: whole blood. This TCR came from a human donor in good health. Some clones in this sample may be carry-over from other donors' samples. Donor details come from another sample of the same person, matched by shared clones. The rearrangement joined TRBV27 to TRBJ2-7, with TRBD2 identical over 11 junction bases. The bases are TGTGCCAGCAGTTTATTCGCTAGCGGGGGGTACGAGCAGTACTTC. This translates into CASSLFASGGYEQYF.